This is a list of T cell receptor beta chains from one sample in a study of OX40 agonist ivuxolimab in advanced cancers. Using immunoSEQ multiplex PCR, the repertoire was profiled, and TCRdb retains in-frame clones only, with some absent. The sample contains approximately 70,000 clones, 84% of which appear only once. This specimen consisted of CD4+ or CD8+ T cells sorted from blood, obtained in a trial of the OX40 agonist ivuxolimab. The receptors originated from an adult with an advanced solid tumor such as melanoma, head and neck, liver or kidney cancer. The CDR3 runs from the conserved cysteine through the conserved F or W. The D gene is left open where the match is weak. Clone size is stated in some rows and not others, as once, few, many or a class when expanded.

d_call,v_call,clone_size,j_call,cdr3_nt,cdr3_aa
NA,TRBV29-1,NA,TRBJ2-1,TGCAGCGTTTTTCCGGGGAGCTCCTACAATGAGCAGTTCTTC,CSVFPGSSYNEQFF
TRBD2,TRBV11-2,NA,TRBJ2-7,TGTGCCAGCAGTTTCGCCTTTAGCGGGGTATCCCCCTACGAGCAGTACTTC,CASSFAFSGVSPYEQYF
TRBD1,TRBV7-2,once,TRBJ1-2,TGTGCCAGCAGTCTGACAGGGTGGAGCTATGGCTACACCTTC,CASSLTGWSYGYTF
NA,TRBV5-1,NA,TRBJ2-5,TGCGCCAGCAGCCTTTATGGCGGAGTAGAAGAGACCCAGTACTTC,CASSLYGGVEETQYF
NA,TRBV7-2,NA,TRBJ1-5,TGTGCCAGCAGCGAGACAGTCAATCAGCCCCAGCATTTT,CASSETVNQPQHF
NA,TRBV28,NA,TRBJ1-5,TGTGCCAGCATCGCCAGGCCAACCGGGGGCAATCAGCCCCAGCATTTT,CASIARPTGGNQPQHF
TRBD2,TRBV5-1,NA,TRBJ2-5,TGCGCCAGCAGCTTGGGACTAGCGGGAGTTGAAGAGACCCAGTACTTC,CASSLGLAGVEETQYF
TRBD1,TRBV7-3,NA,TRBJ2-2,TGTGCCAGCAGCTTACTATCGATAACAGGGGGCGACGGGGAGCTGTTTTTT,CASSLLSITGGDGELFF
TRBD1,TRBV25-1,NA,TRBJ2-7,TGTGCCAGCAGCCCCTCCGGGACAGGGGTCTACGAGCAGTACTTC,CASSPSGTGVYEQYF
NA,TRBV19,NA,TRBJ1-5,TGTGCCAGTAGTATAAATTGGCCGTACAATCAGCCCCAGCATTTT,CASSINWPYNQPQHF
TRBD2,TRBV29-1,NA,TRBJ2-1,TGCAGCGCCACCGATACGATCGGGGGGACTAGCGGACGCGCCTACAATGAGCAGTTCTTC,CSATDTIGGTSGRAYNEQFF
NA,TRBV9,NA,TRBJ2-5,TGTGCCAGCAGCGTGGCCCTCAGGGAGACCCAGTACTTC,CASSVALRETQYF
TRBD2,TRBV5-4,NA,TRBJ2-3,TGTGCCAGCAGCGGGACTAGCGGGACCTCAGATACGCAGTATTTT,CASSGTSGTSDTQYF
NA,TRBV7-9,NA,TRBJ1-2,TGTGCCAGCAGCTCTCTAAACGATTTAAAAGGACAGCGAGGTGGCTACACCTTC,CASSSLNDLKGQRGGYTF
NA,TRBV5-4,NA,TRBJ1-2,TGTGCCAGCAGCCCGGAGAGCGATCTCGTCTATGGCTACACCTTC,CASSPESDLVYGYTF
TRBD2,TRBV29-1,few,TRBJ2-1,TGCAGCGTATTAGCGGGCCGCAACAATGAGCAGTTCTTC,CSVLAGRNNEQFF
TRBD2,TRBV7-2,NA,TRBJ2-7,TGTGCCAGCAGCCAAAATATAGCACGGGGGGGTATTGACGAGCAGTACTTC,CASSQNIARGGIDEQYF
TRBD2,TRBV7-2,NA,TRBJ2-1,TGTGCCAGCAGCTTAGGCCAGCGGGGTGAGCAGTTCTTC,CASSLGQRGEQFF